These 19 T cell receptor beta chains came from one sample sequenced in a study of blood T cell repertoires in COVID-19. Profiled with immunoSEQ multiplex PCR; TCRdb holds only in-frame clones, not every one. The data contain some 80,000 clones, roughly 88% of them seen just once; the ten biggest clones take up about 22%. The sample comprised peripheral blood. These TCRs come from a woman aged 50 to 65 with acute or convalescent COVID-19.

The chain has TRBV7-2 and TRBJ2-2; a weak D match, TRBD2 (5 bases). The length of the CDR3 is 14 residues. The germline gives CDR1 SGHTA, CDR2 FQGNSA. V lost 5 bases and J 7 bases, leaving 14 bases between the germline ends. The CDR3 coding sequence is TGTGCCAGCAGCATAAGCGGACCGGACGGGGAGCTGTTTTTT. It specifies CASSISGPDGELFF.

V is TRBV5-4 and J is TRBJ2-7; 7 nucleotides agree with TRBD2. Germline assignment: CDR1 SGHNT and CDR2 YYREEE (reference sequence). The CDR3 spans 17 residues. The V and J ends lost 4 bases and 2 bases, in that order; junction bases with no gene match: 15. CDR3 sequence: CASSPGLGGVSTYEQYF. CDR3 coding DNA: TGTGCCAGCAGCCCGGGACTGGGGGGGGTTTCGACCTACGAGCAGTACTTC.

The V gene is TRBV19, the J gene TRBJ1-1, with 7 nucleotides matching TRBD1. V dropped 6 bases and J dropped 1; count of bases not matched to a gene: 2. This CDR3 spans 13 amino acids. Germline V gives CDR1 LNHDA, CDR2 SQIVND (reference sequence). CDR3 in DNA: TGTGCCAGTAGCGACAGGGCGAACACTGAAGCTTTCTTT. Its protein is CASSDRANTEAFF.

The V gene is TRBV5-5, the J gene TRBJ2-1, with TRBD2 matching over 7 bases. Germline CDR1 reads SGHKS; CDR2 reads YYEKEE (reference sequence). The CDR3 consists of 16 residues. V shed 1 base, J shed 3 bases, and the junction held 7 bases outside the gene matches. Here the CDR3 reads CASSLWAGAGYNEQFF. DNA for the CDR3: TGTGCCAGCAGCTTGTGGGCGGGAGCTGGCTACAATGAGCAGTTCTTC.

This clone was seen just once. One end of the junction varies from germline; a read error may be responsible. The V gene is TRBV12-3 or TRBV12-4, the J gene TRBJ2-7; the match to TRBD1 covers 8 bases. The CDR3 is 13 residues long. The CDR3 reads CASSLSPRDRSEF. CDR3 nucleotides: TGTGCCAGCAGTTTAAGTCCGAGGGACAGGTCAGAGTTC.

V gene TRBV28 combines with J gene TRBJ2-7; TRBD2 agrees at 12 bases. The CDR3 runs 15 residues. Unmatched junction bases numbered 3, after V lost 6 bases and J lost 0 bases. Germline V CDR1 and CDR2: MDHEN, SYDVKM. The CDR3: CASSSTSGSSYEQYF. The CDR3 DNA follows: TGTGCCAGCAGCTCGACTAGCGGGAGCTCCTACGAGCAGTACTTC.

V and J are TRBV7-2 and TRBJ2-2, with D possibly TRBD1 on 6 matching bases. V dropped 7 bases and J dropped 1 base, with 13 bases sitting between them. The CDR3 runs to 15 residues. Per germline, CDR1 SGHTA and CDR2 FQGNSA. Written as DNA, the CDR3 is TGTGCCAGCACCTCAAAGGGACAGAACACCGGGGAGCTGTTTTTT. This encodes CASTSKGQNTGELFF.

A few counts support this clone. V usage is TRBV24-1 and J usage is TRBJ1-2; the D is unclear. This CDR3 is built from 15 residues. Germline V gene sequence: CDR1 KGHDR, CDR2 SFDVKD. V was pared by 3 bases and J by 2 bases, with 12 bases between. This CDR3 is CATSDTGPGNYGYTF. The CDR3 DNA sequence: TGTGCCACCAGTGATACCGGACCGGGAAACTATGGCTACACCTTC.

This clone appeared once. The chain couples TRBV3-1 (or the pseudogene TRBV3-2) to TRBJ1-2, with 7 bases lining up with TRBD1. Germline-derived CDR1 and CDR2 are LGHDT and YNNKEL (reference sequence). V dropped 4 bases and J dropped 4; count of bases not matched to a gene: 12. The CDR3 runs 16 residues. The CDR3 here is CASSRIGTEWSYGYTF. For the CDR3, the DNA is TGTGCCAGCAGCCGAATCGGGACAGAGTGGAGCTATGGCTACACCTTC.

The V and J genes are TRBV10-2 and TRBJ2-3; 11 nucleotides align to TRBD2. CDR3 size: 16 residues. The trim removed 7 bases at V and 3 bases at J, leaving 9 bases unmatched. Per the germline V gene, CDR1 is WSHSY and CDR2 is SAAADI. CDR3 DNA: TGCGCCAGCACACTAGCGGGGGTCGGAGATACAGATACGCAGTATTTT. Protein product: CASTLAGVGDTDTQYF.

V usage is TRBV6-2 or TRBV6-3 and J usage is TRBJ1-5; D not resolved. The CDR3 has 14 amino acids. V lost 0 bases and J 6 bases, leaving 9 bases between the germline ends. Germline values: CDR1 MNHEY, CDR2 SVGEGT. CDR3 protein: CASSYSPIRQPQHF. The CDR3 DNA follows: TGTGCCAGCAGTTACTCACCTATTCGTCAGCCCCAGCATTTT.

The chain recombines TRBV19 with TRBJ1-5; possible D gene TRBD1, 5 bases. Trimming shortened V by 3 bases and J by 2 bases, and 11 bases separated the two germline ends. The germline gives CDR1 LNHDA, CDR2 SQIVND (reference sequence). The CDR3 contains 15 residues. The CDR3 region is CASSMRGGGNQPQHF. CDR3 DNA: TGTGCCAGTAGTATGCGGGGAGGGGGCAATCAGCCCCAGCATTTT.

The chain has TRBV10-3 and TRBJ2-7, with D hard to call. V was cut by 1 base and J by 6 bases, with 4 bases left in between. The CDR3 spans 11 residues. CDR1 and CDR2 from the germline V gene are ENHRY and SYGVKD. CDR3 protein: CAISEFSEQYF. The CDR3 nucleotides read TGTGCCATCAGTGAGTTCTCCGAGCAGTACTTC.

The genes are TRBV24-1 and TRBJ2-7; 7 nucleotides align to TRBD1. Per germline, CDR1 KGHDR and CDR2 SFDVKD. The CDR3 consists of 14 residues. J was trimmed by 3 bases and V by 9 bases; bases with no gene match: 10. The DNA of the CDR3 is TGTGCCACCCCCCCCGGACAGGTGTACTACGAGCAGTACTTC. It yields the protein CATPPGQVYYEQYF.

The chain has TRBV7-3 and TRBJ1-4, with a possible D match to TRBD1 (5 bases). The CDR3 extends over 14 amino acids. Trimming took off 2 bases at V and 4 bases at J, with 8 bases between the two ends. Germline V gene data show CDR1 as SGHTA and CDR2 as FQGTGA. The CDR3 here is CASSLDSLNEKLFF. DNA for the CDR3: TGTGCCAGCAGCTTAGACAGCCTTAATGAAAAACTGTTTTTT.

This chain joins TRBV6-5 and TRBJ2-7, with no clear D. Germline CDR1 reads MNHEY; CDR2 reads SVGAGI. This CDR3 is built from 14 residues. V shed 2 bases and J shed 1 base, with 9 bases lying between them. The CDR3 nucleotides are TGTGCCAGCAGTTACGCCGACTCATCCTACGAGCAGTACTTC. Its translation: CASSYADSSYEQYF.

CDR3 region: CAWSVWGAGNTIYF. In nucleotides, the CDR3 is TGTGCCTGGAGTGTATGGGGGGCTGGAAACACCATATATTTT. This chain connects TRBV30 to TRBJ1-3; possibly TRBD1 for D (5 bases). With 0 bases removed from V and 2 bases from J, the gap between germline ends came to 8 bases. The CDR3 length is 14 residues. Germline CDR1 GTSNPN, CDR2 SVGIG (reference sequence).

The V and J genes are TRBV6-2 or TRBV6-3 and TRBJ2-5; 10 bases line up with TRBD2. Trimming removed 5 bases from V and 4 bases from J; junction bases left unmatched: 7. The CDR3 extends over 15 amino acids. Germline V lookup: CDR1 MNHEY, CDR2 SVGEGT. In DNA form, the CDR3 reads TGTGCCAGCAGTAGAGCACGGACTAGCGGAGAGACCCAGTACTTC. Protein sequence: CASSRARTSGETQYF.

The count of this clone is one. The chain links TRBV3-1 (or the pseudogene TRBV3-2) to TRBJ2-1, with unresolved D. V was trimmed by 1 base and J by 6 bases, leaving 16 bases between them. Germline lookup yields CDR1 LGHDT and CDR2 YNNKEL (reference sequence). The CDR3 has 16 amino acids. CDR3 nucleotides: TGTGCCAGCAGCCAAGTCCTAGAATTGGTTGCCAATGAGCAGTTCTTC. As protein: CASSQVLELVANEQFF.